Below are 22 T cell receptor beta chains sequenced from a single sample in a study of vaccination and CD4 T cells after COVID-19. Cultured CD4+ T cell DNA was sequenced using the Oncomine TCR Beta short-read assay. MiXCR was run by TCRdb on the PCR reads, yielding one entry per CDR3 protein. Of about 2,100 distinct CDR3 sequences detected, roughly 30% appear once; the ten largest clones hold roughly a quarter. The treatment was: 10-day PBMC culture with coronavirus spike peptide pools or control peptides (ViraFEST assay). These TCRs are of unknown antigen specificity. The sequences come from CD4+ T cells from blood, cultured in vitro, collected after SARS-CoV-2 vaccination. The source of these receptors is a human donor who had recovered from COVID-19.

A remark on this clonotype: No conserved phenylalanine or tryptophan is present at the end of the CDR3, so a read error is the likely explanation. V usage is TRBV27 and J usage is TRBJ1-2, with D unresolved. The CDR3 contains 13 residues. CDR1 and CDR2 from the germline V gene are MNHEY and SMNVEV (reference sequence). The V end was cut by 3 bases, the J end by 4 bases, with 9 bases between. CDR3 region: CASSFRAGYGYTI. Written as DNA, the CDR3 is TGTGCCAGCAGTTTTAGGGCCGGCTATGGCTACACCATC.

The rearrangement uses TRBV20-1 and TRBJ2-3, with a weak D call TRBD2 (5 bases). Trimming left V 3 bases short and J 1 base short, with 11 bases between. The CDR3 contains 14 residues. CDR1 and CDR2 from the germline V gene are DFQATT and SNEGSKA (reference sequence). This CDR3 reads CSASQAGGTDTQYF. The CDR3, as DNA: TGCAGTGCTAGCCAAGCCGGGGGCACAGATACGCAGTATTTT.

The rearrangement joins TRBV20-1 to TRBJ2-3, with 11 bases fitting TRBD2. The V gene's germline CDR1 is DFQATT and CDR2 SNEGSKA (reference sequence). The CDR3 totals 17 residues. The CDR3 here is CRPAGLAGGPSTDTQYF. As DNA, the CDR3 is TGCAGGCCCGCGGGGCTAGCGGGGGGCCCTAGCACAGATACGCAGTATTTT.

The chain employs TRBV10-1 and TRBJ2-2; 9 bases line up with TRBD2. The CDR3 has 17 residues. Germline assignment: CDR1 WNHNN and CDR2 SYGVQD (reference sequence). J gave up 6 bases and V 11 bases, and 19 bases lay outside the gene matches. CDR3 DNA: TGCGCCCCATCCTGGATAGCGGGGGCGTCCGAAGCCGGGGAGCTGTTTTTT. The encoded protein is CAPSWIAGASEAGELFF.

This clonotype was recorded a few times. The V and J genes are TRBV6-1 and TRBJ1-1; 7 bases line up with TRBD1. Trimming at V came to 7 bases and at J to 4 bases, leaving 3 bases not matched to a gene. Per the germline V gene, CDR1 is MNHNS and CDR2 is SASEGT. The CDR3 is 12 residues long. In DNA form, the CDR3 reads TGTGCCAGCATGAGACAGGGCACTGAAGCTTTCTTT. Translating it yields CASMRQGTEAFF.

This chain connects TRBV7-2 to TRBJ1-1; D gene ambiguous. This CDR3 contains 11 residues. V lost 5 bases and J 6 bases, leaving 7 bases between the germline ends. Germline-derived CDR1 and CDR2 are SGHTA and FQGNSA. In DNA form, the CDR3 reads TGTGCCAGCAGCAGCGGACCTGAAGCTTTCTTT. Translation gives CASSSGPEAFF. The complete variable domain, with remaining parts taken from reference TRBV7-2 and TRBJ1-1, reads GAGVSQSPSNKVTEKGKDVELRCDPISGHTALYWYRQSLGQGLEFLIYFQGNSAPDKSGLPSDRFSAERTGGSVSTLTIQRTQQEDSAVYLCASSSGPEAFFGQGTRLTVV.

The chain employs TRBV7-3 and TRBJ2-5, with D maybe TRBD1 (5 bases). Per germline, CDR1 SGHTA and CDR2 FQGTGA. V lost 3 bases and J lost 3, with 8 bases in between. The CDR3 consists of 13 residues. CDR3 in amino acids: CASSFIREETQYF. CDR3 sequence (DNA): TGTGCCAGCAGCTTCATCAGGGAAGAGACCCAGTACTTC.

This sequence joins TRBV20-1 and TRBJ1-1; the D gene is possibly TRBD1 (6 bases). The CDR3 runs to 15 residues. V was shortened by 1 base and J by 0 bases, with 12 bases between the two germline ends. The germline V gene has CDR1 DFQATT and CDR2 SNEGSKA (reference sequence). The DNA of the CDR3 is TGCAGTGCTAGAGGCGGAGGACAGTTGAACACTGAAGCTTTCTTT. Protein: CSARGGGQLNTEAFF.

The chain has TRBV7-3 and TRBJ2-3, with D tentatively TRBD2 (6 bases). Trimming took off 8 bases at V and 4 bases at J, with 16 bases between the two ends. The CDR3 runs to 14 residues. Germline assignment: CDR1 SGHTA and CDR2 FQGTGA. The CDR3 loop reads CASGVGGGSDTQYF. The CDR3 nucleotides are TGTGCCAGCGGTGTTGGAGGAGGGTCAGATACGCAGTATTTT.

By sample fraction, this clonotype is large. V is TRBV10-3 and J is TRBJ2-7; no clear D. The V gene's germline CDR1 is ENHRY and CDR2 SYGVKD. This CDR3 region has 14 residues. Trimming took 3 bases from V and 3 from J, leaving 12 bases between them. The CDR3 loop is CAISEQRRHYEQYF. CDR3 DNA: TGTGCCATCAGTGAACAGCGCCGCCACTACGAGCAGTACTTC.

The J gene is TRBJ2-1, the V gene TRBV7-3; 7 bases are shared with TRBD2. The V and J ends lost 5 bases and 1 base, in that order; junction bases with no gene match: 5. This CDR3 is 15 amino acids long. Germline values: CDR1 SGHTA, CDR2 FQGTGA. CDR3 protein: CASSEYGGSYNEQFF. CDR3 DNA sequence: TGTGCCAGCAGCGAGTACGGGGGGTCCTACAATGAGCAGTTCTTC.

Only a few counts were recorded for this clonotype. The chain recombines TRBV20-1 with TRBJ2-6, with D tentatively TRBD1 (5 bases). Trimming took off 1 base at V and 0 bases at J, with 13 bases between the two ends. The CDR3 covers 17 residues. CDR1 DFQATT and CDR2 SNEGSKA come from the germline V gene (reference sequence). The CDR3 sequence: CSARVLWGPSGANVLTF. For the CDR3, the DNA is TGCAGTGCTAGAGTACTGTGGGGCCCCTCTGGGGCCAACGTCCTGACTTTC.

This clonotype has more than one count but fewer than ten. This rearrangement joins TRBV6-2 or TRBV6-3 to TRBJ2-7, with D unclear. The CDR3 has 14 residues. Germline V lookup: CDR1 MNHEY, CDR2 SVGEGT. V lost 1 base and J 4 bases, leaving 11 bases between the germline ends. In nucleotides, the CDR3 is TGTGCCAGCAGTTACTGGGCAGCCCAATACGAGCAGTACTTC. Its translation: CASSYWAAQYEQYF.

The chain has TRBV10-3 and TRBJ1-2, with TRBD1 matching over 8 bases. Germline trimming cut 2 bases from V and 7 bases from J; bases unmatched to any gene: 6. The CDR3 runs 14 residues. Per germline, CDR1 ENHRY and CDR2 SYGVKD. The CDR3 nucleotides read TGTGCCATCAGTGAGGGACAGGGTAGCCGTGGCTACACCTTC. It codes for CAISEGQGSRGYTF.

This clonotype is medium-sized (0.01 to 0.1%) by share. V is TRBV7-2 and J is TRBJ1-2; D unresolved. V dropped 1 base and J dropped 2 bases, with 8 bases sitting between them. Germline CDR1 and CDR2: SGHTA and FQGNSA. The CDR3 contains 14 residues. CDR3: CASSLVATNYGYTF. CDR3 nucleotide sequence: TGTGCCAGCAGCTTAGTGGCAACCAACTATGGCTACACCTTC.

By share of the sample, this clonotype is medium-sized. V gene TRBV20-1 combines with J gene TRBJ2-5; TRBD2 is a possible D gene (7 bases). Trimming pared 3 bases from V and 5 bases from J, leaving 19 bases between. The germline V gene has CDR1 DFQATT and CDR2 SNEGSKA (reference sequence). The CDR3 contains 15 residues. CDR3 region: CSASPEGGLGETQYF. The CDR3 DNA follows: TGCAGTGCTAGTCCGGAGGGGGGGTTGGGGGAGACCCAGTACTTC.

This clonotype rates as medium-sized (0.01 to 0.1%). The V and J genes are TRBV7-2 and TRBJ2-7; D gene ambiguous. This CDR3 is 14 amino acids long. V was trimmed by 3 bases and J by 2 bases, leaving 11 bases between them. Looked up from germline, CDR1 is SGHTA and CDR2 is FQGNSA. CDR3 region: CASSFGPQTYEQYF. The CDR3 region has the DNA TGTGCCAGCAGCTTTGGGCCTCAGACCTACGAGCAGTACTTC.

This clonotype has just a few counts. The rearrangement uses TRBV7-3 and TRBJ2-1; D not resolved. Deletions cut 5 bases from V and 0 bases from J, with 14 bases between. The CDR3 length is 16 residues. Germline V lookup: CDR1 SGHTA, CDR2 FQGTGA. The CDR3 DNA reads TGTGCCAGCAGCCTTTACGTCTATGGCTCCTACAATGAGCAGTTCTTC. Encoded protein: CASSLYVYGSYNEQFF.

This clonotype was counted between two and nine times. The chain uses TRBV6-1 and TRBJ2-5, with D unclear. The CDR3 sequence is 15 residues long. V was clipped by 4 bases and J by 3 bases, with 15 bases between them. Germline assignment: CDR1 MNHNS and CDR2 SASEGT. This chain's CDR3 is CASSGARVLKETQYF. CDR3 nucleotide sequence: TGTGCCAGCAGTGGGGCCAGAGTCTTGAAAGAGACCCAGTACTTC.

V and J are TRBV7-2 and TRBJ2-7, with 9 bases matching TRBD1. J was trimmed by 0 bases and V by 5 bases; bases with no gene match: 14. The CDR3 runs to 18 residues. Germline loops: CDR1 SGHTA, CDR2 FQGNSA. The DNA for the CDR3 is TGTGCCAGCAGCATCGGACCGGGACAGGGAACTACCTCCTACGAGCAGTACTTC. As protein: CASSIGPGQGTTSYEQYF.

The chain uses TRBV10-3 and TRBJ1-2; D not certain. CDR3 length equals 14 residues. V was cut by 0 bases and J by 4 bases, with 9 bases left in between. CDR1 ENHRY and CDR2 SYGVKD come from the germline V gene. The CDR3 loop reads CAISESGGVYGYTF. CDR3 DNA sequence: TGTGCCATCAGTGAGTCAGGAGGAGTCTATGGCTACACCTTC.

A few counts support this clonotype. The chain joins TRBV27 to TRBJ1-2; D uncertain. Germline V gives CDR1 MNHEY, CDR2 SMNVEV (reference sequence). This CDR3 region has 13 residues. Trimming took off 4 bases at V and 6 bases at J, with 12 bases between the two ends. This chain's CDR3 is CASSSTSGHGYTF. In DNA form, the CDR3 reads TGTGCCAGCAGTTCCACCTCGGGCCATGGCTACACCTTC.